Described below is a single TCR beta chain sequence and its context. Its matching antigen is unknown. The data were obtained in a study of CD8+ T cells in alopecia areata. About the research overall: Tofacitinib treatment spanned 6 to 18 months, with 6 months off drug afterward. Broader study findings: Sharing of TCRs across patients appeared less clear than in mice, possibly for HLA-related reasons.

The treatment is: oral pan-JAK inhibitor, 5-10 mg twice daily. Peripheral blood and lesional scalp punch biopsies were taken from alopecia areata patients. Following RNA extraction, reverse transcription yielded cDNA that acted as the sequencing template. Sequencing was performed with immunoSEQ multiplex PCR; in TCRdb, only in-frame clones are kept and a portion is missing. The sample lists some 4,800 clones, around 93% occurring once. CDR1 GTSNPN and CDR2 SVGIG come from the germline V gene (reference sequence). Trimming cost V 3 bases and J 2 bases, with 9 bases left between them. The CDR3 contains 13 residues.

The rearrangement links TRBV30 to TRBJ2-3; D gene uncertain. This sequence originates from a human donor with alopecia areata. Specimen: skin, collected at week 4, from a patient treated with tofacitinib. CDR3 amino acids: CAWSLQPTDTQYF. The CDR3, as DNA: TGTGCCTGGAGCCTACAACCCACAGATACGCAGTATTTT.